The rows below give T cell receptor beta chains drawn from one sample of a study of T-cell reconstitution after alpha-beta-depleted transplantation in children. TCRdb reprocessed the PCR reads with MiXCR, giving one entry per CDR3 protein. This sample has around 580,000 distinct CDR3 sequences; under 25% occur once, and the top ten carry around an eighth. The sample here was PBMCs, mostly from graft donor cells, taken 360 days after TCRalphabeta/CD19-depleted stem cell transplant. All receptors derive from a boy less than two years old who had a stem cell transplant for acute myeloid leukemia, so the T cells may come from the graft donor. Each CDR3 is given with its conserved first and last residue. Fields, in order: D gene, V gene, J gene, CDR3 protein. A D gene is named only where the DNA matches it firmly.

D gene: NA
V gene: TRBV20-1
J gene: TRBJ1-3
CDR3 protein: CSAQDGGRSGNTIYF

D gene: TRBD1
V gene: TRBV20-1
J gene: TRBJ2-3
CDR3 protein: CSAQTGGTDTQYF

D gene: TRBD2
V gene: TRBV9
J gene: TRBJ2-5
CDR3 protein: CASSEGLAGVLQETQYF

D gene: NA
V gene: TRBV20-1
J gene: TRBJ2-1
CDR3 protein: CSARIGDEQFF

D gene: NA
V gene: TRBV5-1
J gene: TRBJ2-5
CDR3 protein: CASSLEREETQYF

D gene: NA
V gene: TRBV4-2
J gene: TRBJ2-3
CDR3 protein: CASSQERGHSTDTQYF

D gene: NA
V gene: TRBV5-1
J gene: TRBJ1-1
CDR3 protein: CASSFRTSPGEAFF

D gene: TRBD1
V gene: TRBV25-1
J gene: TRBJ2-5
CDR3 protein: CASSETTGYQETQYF

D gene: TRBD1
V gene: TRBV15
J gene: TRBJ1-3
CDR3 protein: CATTPGGRNTIYF

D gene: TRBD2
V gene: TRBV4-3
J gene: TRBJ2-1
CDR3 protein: CASSQRLAGDPSYNEQFF

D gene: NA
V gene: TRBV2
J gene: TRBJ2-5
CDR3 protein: CASSGRDLPYQETQYF

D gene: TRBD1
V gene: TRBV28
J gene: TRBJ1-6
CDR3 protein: CASSLVDRNSPLHF

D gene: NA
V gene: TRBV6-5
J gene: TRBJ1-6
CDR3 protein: CASTSDRKNSPLHF

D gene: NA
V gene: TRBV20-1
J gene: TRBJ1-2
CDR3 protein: CSARPTARYGYTF

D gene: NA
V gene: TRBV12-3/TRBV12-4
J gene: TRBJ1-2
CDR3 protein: CATPFPDGYTF

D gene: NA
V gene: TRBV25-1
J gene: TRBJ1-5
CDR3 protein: CASSDRGGASSNQPQHF

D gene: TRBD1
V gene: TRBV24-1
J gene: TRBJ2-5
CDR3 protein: CATSDSVGTGFQETQYF

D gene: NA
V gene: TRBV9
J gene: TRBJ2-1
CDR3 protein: CASTLGGSSYNEQFF

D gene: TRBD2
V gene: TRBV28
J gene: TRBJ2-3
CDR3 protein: CASIPRGGPVDTQYF

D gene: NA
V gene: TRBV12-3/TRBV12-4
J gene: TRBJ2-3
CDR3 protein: CATLPRGRFADTQYF

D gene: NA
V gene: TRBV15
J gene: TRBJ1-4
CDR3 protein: CATSRDRGKTNEKLFF

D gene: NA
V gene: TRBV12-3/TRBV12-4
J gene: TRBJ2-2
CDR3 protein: CASSLKERWNTGELFF

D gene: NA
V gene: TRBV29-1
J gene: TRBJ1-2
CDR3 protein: CSAESGQNYGYTF

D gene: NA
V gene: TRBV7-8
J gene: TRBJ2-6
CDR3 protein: CASSPLSSGANVLTF

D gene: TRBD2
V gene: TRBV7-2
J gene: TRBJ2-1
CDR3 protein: CASSLVAGGNYNEQFF

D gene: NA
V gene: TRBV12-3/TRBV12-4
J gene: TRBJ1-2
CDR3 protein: CATGSEGYTF

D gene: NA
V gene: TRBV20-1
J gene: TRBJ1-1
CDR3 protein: CSAREMRGTEAFF

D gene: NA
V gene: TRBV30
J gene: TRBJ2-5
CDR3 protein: CAWSVERQETQYF

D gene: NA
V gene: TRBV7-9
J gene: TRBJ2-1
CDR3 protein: CASSKSILYNEQFF

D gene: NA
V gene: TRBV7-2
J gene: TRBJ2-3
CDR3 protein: CASSYDRSRGDTQYF

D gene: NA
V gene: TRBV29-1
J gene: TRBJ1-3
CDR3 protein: CSVVSGAISGNTIYF

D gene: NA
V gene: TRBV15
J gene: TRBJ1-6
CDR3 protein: CATSRDGMGRSNSPLHF

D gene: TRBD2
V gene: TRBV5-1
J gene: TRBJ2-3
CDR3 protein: CASSLASGGLDTQYF

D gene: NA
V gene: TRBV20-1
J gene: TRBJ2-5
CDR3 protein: CSAIPYGSGEETQYF

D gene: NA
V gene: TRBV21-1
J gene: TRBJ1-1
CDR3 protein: CASSDREGTEAFF

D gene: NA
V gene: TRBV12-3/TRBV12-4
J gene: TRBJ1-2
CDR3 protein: CASSSDGNYGYTF

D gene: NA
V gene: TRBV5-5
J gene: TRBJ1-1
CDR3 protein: CASSPFRLTEAFF

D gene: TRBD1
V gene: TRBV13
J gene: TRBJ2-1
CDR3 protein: CASTTGQGAQLGPNEQFF

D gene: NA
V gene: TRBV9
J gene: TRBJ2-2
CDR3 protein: CASSVGTFANTGELFF

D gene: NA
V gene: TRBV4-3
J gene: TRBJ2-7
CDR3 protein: CASSQGFISGTDFYEQYF

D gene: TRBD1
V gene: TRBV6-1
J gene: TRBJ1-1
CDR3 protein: CASRLSGQGARGTEAFF

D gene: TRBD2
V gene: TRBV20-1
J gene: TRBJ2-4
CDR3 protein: CSAPGLDRF

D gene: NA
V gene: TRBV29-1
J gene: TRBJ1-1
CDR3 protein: CSVVVVADTEAFF

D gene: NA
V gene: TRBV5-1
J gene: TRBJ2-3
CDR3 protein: CASSLATADTQYF

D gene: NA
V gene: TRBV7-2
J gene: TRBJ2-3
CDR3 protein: CASSPGDSPDTQYF

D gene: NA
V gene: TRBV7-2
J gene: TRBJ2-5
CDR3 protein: CASSPRVQETQYF

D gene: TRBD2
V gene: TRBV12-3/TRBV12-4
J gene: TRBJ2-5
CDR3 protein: CASFGGGQETQYF

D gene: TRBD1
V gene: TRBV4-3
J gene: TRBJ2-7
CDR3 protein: CASSQRLYSGTGVNYEQYF

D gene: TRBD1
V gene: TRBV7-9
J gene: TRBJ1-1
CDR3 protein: CASSLEVRDREAFF

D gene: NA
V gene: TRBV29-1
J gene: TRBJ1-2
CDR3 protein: CSVERSGVDGYTF

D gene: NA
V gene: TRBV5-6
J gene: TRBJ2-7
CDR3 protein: CASIGTPNEQYF

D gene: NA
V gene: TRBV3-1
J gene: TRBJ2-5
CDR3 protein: CASSHPGGTQYF

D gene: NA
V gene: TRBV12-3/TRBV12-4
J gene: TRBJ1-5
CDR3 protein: CASSFAGGRSNQPQHF

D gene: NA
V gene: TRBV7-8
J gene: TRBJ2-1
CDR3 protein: CATLGGTDYNEQFF

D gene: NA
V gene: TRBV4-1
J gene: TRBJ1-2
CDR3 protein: CASSQRVTANYGYTF

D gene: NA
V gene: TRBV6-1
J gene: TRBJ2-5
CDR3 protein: CASSRHLTRTQYF

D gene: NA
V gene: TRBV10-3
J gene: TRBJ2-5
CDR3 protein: CAISESRETQYF